Ten or more counts support the clone carrying this T cell receptor beta chain. What it recognizes is unknown. The CDR3 covers 12 residues. Trimming removed 3 bases from V and 2 bases from J, with 7 bases in between. Germline CDR1 is DFQATT and CDR2 is SNEGSKA (reference sequence). This sample stems from a study of T-cell memory formation after mild COVID-19. Study-level findings and limits: Memory sampled before infection contained some responding clones, suggesting cross-reactive memory joined. Whether second-wave clones peaking at day 37 were SARS-CoV-2 specific went unconfirmed.

TCRdb reprocessed the 5' RACE reads with MiXCR, giving one entry per CDR3 protein. The sample records roughly 40,000 distinct CDR3 sequences, more than 7% being singletons. The chain couples TRBV20-1 to TRBJ2-5, with D unresolved. This clonotype originated in a man aged 18 to 30 who had mild COVID-19 (a few samples of this study predate the infection). Cell type and time point are not known. Material for sequencing was PBMCs or a T cell subset sorted from them (not recorded which). CDR3 DNA sequence: TGCAGTGCTAGGGGCAATCAAGAGACCCAGTACTTC. This sequence encodes CSARGNQETQYF.